These 3 T cell receptor beta chains were all obtained from the same sample, sequenced in a study of blood T cell repertoires in COVID-19. The repertoire was sequenced with immunoSEQ multiplex PCR; TCRdb's copy has only in-frame clones and lacks some. The sample shows about 36,000 clones, about nine tenths of them seen only once. Sequenced input: peripheral blood. The origin of the receptors is a human donor in a cohort sampled during active COVID-19.

V gene TRBV30 combines with J gene TRBJ2-7; 8 bases map to TRBD1. With V trimmed by 0 bases and J by 4 bases, 8 bases remained unmatched. From germline, CDR1 is GTSNPN and CDR2 SVGIG (reference sequence). The CDR3 consists of 15 residues. CDR3 region: CAWSVGQGAVYEQYF. CDR3 in DNA: TGTGCCTGGAGTGTAGGGCAGGGGGCCGTTTACGAGCAGTACTTC.

The gene calls are TRBV11-2 and TRBJ2-7; 9 bases line up with TRBD2. CDR3 length equals 15 residues. Germline assignment: CDR1 SGHAT and CDR2 FQNNGV. Unmatched junction bases numbered 4, after V lost 1 base and J lost 3 bases. For the CDR3, the DNA is TGTGCCAGCAGCTTAGTGGGTAGCGGGAGCTACGAGCAGTACTTC. This codes for CASSLVGSGSYEQYF.

CDR3: CASSLRGSGFYNEQFF. The CDR3 DNA is TGTGCCAGCAGCTTAAGGGGTAGCGGGTTTTACAATGAGCAGTTCTTC. The J gene is TRBJ2-1, the V gene TRBV11-2; 7 bases are a match to TRBD2. The J segment lost 4 bases and the V segment lost 2 bases, leaving 8 bases of the junction unmatched. This CDR3 contains 16 residues. CDR1 is SGHAT, CDR2 FQNNGV, per germline. The variable domain in full, with the rest retrieved from reference TRBV11-2 and TRBJ2-1, is EAGVAQSPRYKIIEKRQSVAFWCNPISGHATLYWYQQILGQGPKLLIQFQNNGVVDDSQLPKDRFSAERLKGVDSTLKIQPAKLEDSAVYLCASSLRGSGFYNEQFFGPGTRLTVL.